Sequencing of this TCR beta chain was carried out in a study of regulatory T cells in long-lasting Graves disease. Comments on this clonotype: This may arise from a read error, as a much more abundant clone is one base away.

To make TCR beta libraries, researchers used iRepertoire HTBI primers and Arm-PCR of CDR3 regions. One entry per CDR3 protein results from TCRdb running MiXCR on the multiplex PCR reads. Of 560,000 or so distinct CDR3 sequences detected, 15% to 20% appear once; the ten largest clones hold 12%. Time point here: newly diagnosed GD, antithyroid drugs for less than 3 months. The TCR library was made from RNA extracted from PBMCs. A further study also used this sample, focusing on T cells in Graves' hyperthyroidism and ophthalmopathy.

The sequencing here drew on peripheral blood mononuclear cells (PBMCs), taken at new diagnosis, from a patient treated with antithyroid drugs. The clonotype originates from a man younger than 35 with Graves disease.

Written as DNA, the CDR3 is TGTGTCAGCGGGGACGGACTGCAGAATTCACCCCTCCACTTT. Translated, it gives CVSGDGLQNSPLHF. This rearrangement joins TRBV2 to TRBJ1-6; D is perhaps TRBD1 (5 bases). The germline V gene has CDR1 SNHLY and CDR2 FYNNEI. This CDR3 has 14 residues.